The present TCR beta chain was sequenced within a study of OX40 agonist ivuxolimab in advanced cancers. Sequencing was performed with immunoSEQ multiplex PCR; in TCRdb, only in-frame clones are kept and a portion is missing. The profile shows 35,000 to 45,000 clones, around 90% of them singletons. V lost 5 bases, J lost 1 base, and 3 bases stayed unmatched. The CDR3 extends over 15 amino acids. Germline values: CDR1 SGHVS, CDR2 FNYEAQ. The chain uses TRBV7-6 and TRBJ2-3; 10 nucleotides line up with TRBD1. This specimen consisted of CD4+ or CD8+ T cells sorted from blood, obtained in a trial of the OX40 agonist ivuxolimab. The source of this sequence is an adult with an advanced solid tumor such as melanoma, head and neck, liver or kidney cancer. The CDR3 reads CASSPGTGGTDTQYF. The CDR3 DNA reads as TGTGCCAGCAGCCCCGGGACAGGGGGCACAGATACGCAGTATTTT.